The clone carrying this T cell receptor beta chain was counted a few times. Its cognate antigen is unknown. The sample comes from a study of T-cell reconstitution after alpha-beta-depleted transplantation in children. Findings and caveats of the study: Hyperexpanded clones declined; after one year, newly produced T cells mostly supplied diversity. Reportedly, roughly two months post-transplant, alpha-beta T cells arose from several hundred expanded graft clones. The high TCRbeta diversity at day 60 in some patients came from surviving recipient T cells and thymic progenitors.

TCRbeta library preparation incorporated unique molecular identifiers. One entry per CDR3 protein, called by TCRdb with MiXCR from the PCR reads. The sample shows 550,000 to 600,000 distinct CDR3 sequences, about 21% of them seen only once. The starting material was PBMCs, mostly from graft donor cells, obtained 360 days after TCRalphabeta/CD19-depleted stem cell transplant. The source is a boy under three years old who had a stem cell transplant for acute myeloid leukemia, so the T cells may come from the graft donor.

The CDR3: CASSDQGGGREQYF. The CDR3 DNA sequence: TGTGCCAGCAGCGATCAAGGTGGGGGGCGAGAGCAGTACTTC. This chain links TRBV9 with TRBJ2-7; D may match TRBD1 or TRBD2 (6 bases each). CDR3 length: 14 amino acids. Looked up from germline, CDR1 is SGDLS and CDR2 is YYNGEE. V was cut by 3 bases and J by 7 bases, with 17 bases left in between.